These T cell receptor beta chains were read from a single sample in a study of prognosis after radiotherapy for stage I lung cancer. TCRdb analysed the multiplex PCR reads with MiXCR anew, one entry per CDR3 protein. The table includes some 13,000 distinct CDR3 sequences, around 50% detected once. This material consisted of PBMCs, taken before or after stereotactic body radiation therapy (not recorded which). These TCRs come from a donor aged 50 or older with non-small cell lung cancer. CDR3s include the opening cysteine and the closing phenylalanine or tryptophan. Each record gives: V gene, D gene, clone size, J gene, CDR3 DNA, CDR3 protein. The D gene is left open where the match is weak. Some rows mark clone size as missing; the rest say once, few, many or name a class of expanded clone.

>TRBV11-3|-|-|TRBJ2-1
TGTGCCAGCAGCTTAGGTGTCGGAGGCTCCTACAATGAGCAGTTCTTC
CASSLGVGGSYNEQFF
>TRBV4-2|-|-|TRBJ2-3
TGTGCCAGCAGCCAAGGGGGGGCGGCTATCTGGATAGCAGATACGCAGTATTTT
CASSQGGAAIWIADTQYF
>TRBV4-1|-|many|TRBJ1-3
TGCGCCAGCAGCCAAGATCGTACCTGGAACACCATATATTTT
CASSQDRTWNTIYF
>TRBV2|-|-|TRBJ2-1
TGTGCCAGCAGAGTAAGCGGAGCGGCCAATGAGCAGTTCTTC
CASRVSGAANEQFF
>TRBV6-5|-|many|TRBJ1-2
TGTGCCAGCAGTTACTCGAGAATCCGGGGTGGAGGCTACACCTTC
CASSYSRIRGGGYTF
>TRBV18|TRBD1|medium-sized|TRBJ1-2
TGTGCCAGCTCACGACAGGGGACGGGCGGAGGCTACACCTTC
CASSRQGTGGGYTF
>TRBV6-1|-|many|TRBJ2-4
TGTGCCAGCACTGAGGCGGGAAACATTCAGTACTTC
CASTEAGNIQYF
>TRBV6-1|-|-|TRBJ1-5
TGTGCCAGCAGTGAAGCTGGACCGAGGGAGCCCCAGCATTTT
CASSEAGPREPQHF
>TRBV15|-|many|TRBJ1-2
TGTGCCACCAGCAGAGGAAGCAGGGATAGCCTATATGGCTACACCTTC
CATSRGSRDSLYGYTF
>TRBV9|-|-|TRBJ2-5
TGTGCCAGCAGCGTGGGTTCTAACGAGAAACAGACCCAGTACTTC
CASSVGSNEKQTQYF
>TRBV4-3|TRBD1|-|TRBJ2-7
TGCGCCAGCAGCCAAAGAGACAGGGGCCCCTACGAGCAGTACTTC
CASSQRDRGPYEQYF
>TRBV7-7|-|many|TRBJ2-7
TGTGCTAGCAGCTTAGCCCCGGACAGTTCCTACGAGCAGTACTTC
CASSLAPDSSYEQYF
>TRBV7-3|-|many|TRBJ2-4
TGTGCCAGCAGCTTAGGGTCCTCATGGGGAAACATTCAGTACTTC
CASSLGSSWGNIQYF
>TRBV6-1|-|-|TRBJ2-7
TGTGCCAGCAGTGAAACAGGGAGCTCCTACGAGCAGTACTTC
CASSETGSSYEQYF
>TRBV28|-|many|TRBJ2-7
TGTGCCAGCAGGAGAGCGGTGGCATTAACCTACGAGCAGTACTTC
CASRRAVALTYEQYF
>TRBV5-6|-|many|TRBJ2-1
TGTGCCAGCAGCTTGGTCGATGAGCAGTTCTTC
CASSLVDEQFF
>TRBV6-5|-|-|TRBJ2-4
TGTACCAGCAGTTCAGGTATTGTCAAAAACATTCAGTACTTC
CTSSSGIVKNIQYF
>TRBV29-1|TRBD1|many|TRBJ2-7
TGCAGCGTTATAGGGAATGGACAGGGTGCCTACGAGCAGTACTTC
CSVIGNGQGAYEQYF
>TRBV5-4|TRBD1|many|TRBJ1-2
TGTGCCAGCAGCTTACGGGACAGGGTGGATGGCTACACCTTC
CASSLRDRVDGYTF
>TRBV28|TRBD2|medium-sized|TRBJ2-2
TGTGCCAGCAGTTGGGGACTAGCGGGAGAGAGCGGGGAGCTGTTTTTT
CASSWGLAGESGELFF
>TRBV28|-|-|TRBJ2-1
TGTGCCAGCAGTTTTGGGGGGAACTACAATGAGCAGTTCTTC
CASSFGGNYNEQFF
>TRBV6-2/TRBV6-3|TRBD1|many|TRBJ1-2
TGTGCCAGCAGTTACTCGACCCTCCAACAGGGGAACTATGGCTACACCTTC
CASSYSTLQQGNYGYTF
>TRBV5-4|TRBD2|many|TRBJ2-1
TGTGCCAGCAGCTTGGTGACTAGCGGGAGCGATGAGCAGTTCTTC
CASSLVTSGSDEQFF
>TRBV2|-|-|TRBJ2-7
TGTGCCAGCGTACCGCCCAGGACCTCCTACGAGCAGTACTTC
CASVPPRTSYEQYF
>TRBV4-1|-|-|TRBJ1-4
TGCGCCAGCAGCCAAGATCGCCGGGACATGGTAGGAACTAATGAAAAATTGTTTTTT
CASSQDRRDMVGTNEKLFF
>TRBV7-8|TRBD2|-|TRBJ2-2
TGTGCCAGCAGCTTTCGGGGGACTAGCGTAAACACCGGGGAGCTGTTTTTT
CASSFRGTSVNTGELFF
>TRBV28|-|-|TRBJ1-1
TGTGCCAGCAGTTTAAAGACAGGTAAGGCTTTATTT
CASSLKTGKALF
>TRBV4-1|-|many|TRBJ2-7
TGCGCCAGCAGCCAGGGGGTAACCTACGAGCAGTACTTC
CASSQGVTYEQYF
>TRBV6-1|TRBD2|-|TRBJ2-1
TGTGCCAGCAGTGAATTCGGGAGGGCCCACAATGAGCAATTCTTC
CASSEFGRAHNEQFF
>TRBV7-7|TRBD2|few|TRBJ2-1
TGTGCTAGCAGTGCTAGCGGGACCAACAATGAGCAGTTCTTC
CASSASGTNNEQFF
>TRBV30|-|many|TRBJ2-1
TGTGCCTTCGGGGGCTATGAGCAGTTCTTC
CAFGGYEQFF
>TRBV6-2/TRBV6-3|TRBD2|medium-sized|TRBJ2-2
TGTGCCAGCAGTAACCCCCCGGGACTAGCGGGAGGGGTCGGTTCCGGGGAGCTGTTTTTT
CASSNPPGLAGGVGSGELFF
>TRBV12-3/TRBV12-4|TRBD1|-|TRBJ2-2
TGTGCCAGCAGTTCGGCCGGGACAGGGGTAACCTGGGATCTGTTTTTT
CASSSAGTGVTWDLFF
>TRBV3-1|-|many|TRBJ2-3
TGTGCCAGCAGCCGTCTCCGCCGAGCCACAGATACGCAGTATTTT
CASSRLRRATDTQYF
>TRBV11-2|TRBD2|few|TRBJ2-1
TGTGCCAGCAGCATCAGACTAGCGGGAGATGGCAATGAGCAGTTCTTC
CASSIRLAGDGNEQFF